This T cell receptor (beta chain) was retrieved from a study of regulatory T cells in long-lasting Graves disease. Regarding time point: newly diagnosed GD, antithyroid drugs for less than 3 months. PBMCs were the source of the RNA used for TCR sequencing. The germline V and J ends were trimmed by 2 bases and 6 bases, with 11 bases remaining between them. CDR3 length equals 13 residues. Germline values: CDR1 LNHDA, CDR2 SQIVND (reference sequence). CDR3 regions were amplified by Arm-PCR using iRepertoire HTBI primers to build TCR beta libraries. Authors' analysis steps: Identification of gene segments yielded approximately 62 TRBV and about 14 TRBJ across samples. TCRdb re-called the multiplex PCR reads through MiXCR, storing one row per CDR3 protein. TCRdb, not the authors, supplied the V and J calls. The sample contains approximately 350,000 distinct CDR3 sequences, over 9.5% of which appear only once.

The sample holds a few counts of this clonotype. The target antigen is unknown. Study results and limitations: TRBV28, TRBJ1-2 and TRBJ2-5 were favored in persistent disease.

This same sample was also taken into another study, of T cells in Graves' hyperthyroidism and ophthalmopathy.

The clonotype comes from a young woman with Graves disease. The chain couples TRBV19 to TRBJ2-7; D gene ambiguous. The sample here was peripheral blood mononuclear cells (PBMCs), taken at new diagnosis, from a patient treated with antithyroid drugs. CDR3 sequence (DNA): TGTGCCAGTAGTATAAGCGTCGCGTCCGAGCAGTACGTC. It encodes CASSISVASEQYV.